A selection of T cell receptor beta chains follows, all from one sample in a study of patients and donors after allogeneic stem cell transplantation. TCRdb fed the RT-PCR reads into MiXCR, producing one record per CDR3 protein. The table lists some 880,000 distinct CDR3 sequences, roughly 18% of them singletons. The sample comprised blood, either unsorted or a sorted T cell fraction (not recorded which). The receptors were gathered from a human donor who was either an allogeneic HSCT recipient or a stem cell or donor lymphocyte infusion donor (not recorded which). It is not recorded whose cells these are; they may come from a transplant donor. The CDR3 runs from the conserved cysteine through the conserved F or W. The D gene is left open where the match is weak. Clone size appears in some rows only: once, few, many, or a class for an expanded clone.

clone size	V gene	D gene	J gene	CDR3 DNA	CDR3 protein
.	TRBV7-8	TRBD1	TRBJ1-4	TGTGCCAGCAGCTTAGTGACAGGGAGTAATGAAAAACTGTTTTTT	CASSLVTGSNEKLFF
.	TRBV3-1	TRBD2	TRBJ2-4	TGTGCCAGCAGCACACAAACCCCAGCGGGAGTAAGTAACATTCAGTACTTC	CASSTQTPAGVSNIQYF
.	TRBV4-2	.	TRBJ1-4	TGTGCCAGCAGCCAAGATGGGGGGACTAATGAAAAACTGTTTTTT	CASSQDGGTNEKLFF
.	TRBV20-1	.	TRBJ1-3	TGCAGTGCCCTCCGACAGGTCAAACCCTCTGGAAACACCATATATTTT	CSALRQVKPSGNTIYF
.	TRBV20-1	.	TRBJ1-2	TGCAGTGCTAGAGGTCCCCGGACGGCTCGGAGTGGCTACACCTTC	CSARGPRTARSGYTF
.	TRBV18	TRBD2	TRBJ2-1	TGTGCCAGCTCTCAACTAGCGGCCTCCTACAATGAGCAGTTCTTC	CASSQLAASYNEQFF
.	TRBV5-6	TRBD1	TRBJ1-5	TGTGCCAGCAGCTCCTGGGGACAGCGCAATCAGCCCCAGCATTTT	CASSSWGQRNQPQHF
many	TRBV6-5	.	TRBJ2-3	TGTGCCAGCAGTTACTCGGGGGATACGCAGTATTTT	CASSYSGDTQYF
many	TRBV12-3/TRBV12-4	.	TRBJ1-5	TGTGCCAGCAGTTTAGAGGCAGCCAGCAATCAGCCCCAGCATTTT	CASSLEAASNQPQHF
.	TRBV6-5	.	TRBJ2-7	TGTGCCAGCAGTTCCCAGGGCCCAAGAGGCTCCTACGGGCAGTACTTC	CASSSQGPRGSYGQYF
few	TRBV6-1	.	TRBJ1-1	TGTGCCAGCATCCGAGACCGCACTGAAGCTTTCTTT	CASIRDRTEAFF
.	TRBV4-1	TRBD2	TRBJ2-7	TGCGCCAGCCGGGGACTAGCGGAGTACGAGCAGTACTTC	CASRGLAEYEQYF
few	TRBV21-1	.	TRBJ2-7	TGTGCCAGCAGCACCGAGGACAGGGAAGAGGAGCAGTACTTC	CASSTEDREEEQYF
many	TRBV21-1	.	TRBJ1-1	TGTGCCAGCAGCCACGATGAAACAGGGGGAGCTTTCTTT	CASSHDETGGAFF
once	TRBV29-1	TRBD2	TRBJ2-5	TGCAGCGTTGTAGGGAGGGAGGCTATAAGGGAGACCCAGTACTTC	CSVVGREAIRETQYF
.	TRBV7-3	TRBD1	TRBJ2-7	TGTGCCAGCCGGACAGGGGATTACGAGCAGTACTTC	CASRTGDYEQYF
few	TRBV20-1	.	TRBJ1-5	TGCAGTGCTAGGTCGGGGGAGGGCAATCAGCCCCAGCATTTT	CSARSGEGNQPQHF
.	TRBV7-3	.	TRBJ2-3	TGTGCCAGCAGCCCAAACCCCGGGACTGTCGAGTATTTT	CASSPNPGTVEYF
many	TRBV4-1	TRBD1	TRBJ1-5	TGCGCCAGCAGCCAAGTGGAACAGGGGAGCAATCAGCCCCAGCATTTT	CASSQVEQGSNQPQHF
few	TRBV7-6	.	TRBJ1-2	TGTGCCAGCAGCTCCTCTTTTGGGGACTATGGCTACACCTTC	CASSSSFGDYGYTF
.	TRBV7-9	TRBD1	TRBJ1-2	TGTGCCAGCAGCCCCGGGACAGTTCTTAACTATGGCTACACCTTC	CASSPGTVLNYGYTF
many	TRBV12-3/TRBV12-4	.	TRBJ1-1	TGTGCCAGCACTCCCGGCCTCTCGGCAGCTTTCTTT	CASTPGLSAAFF
.	TRBV6-5	.	TRBJ1-2	TGTGCCAGCAGTTACGGGCGGGAAGGCTATGGCTACACCTTC	CASSYGREGYGYTF
.	TRBV9	.	TRBJ1-3	TGTGCCAGCAGCGTAGATGGACGCTCTGGAAACACCATATATTTT	CASSVDGRSGNTIYF
.	TRBV20-1	TRBD1	TRBJ2-1	TGCAGTGCTAGGGGAGGACAGGGGAGTAGGAATGAGCAGTTCTTC	CSARGGQGSRNEQFF
few	TRBV10-3	TRBD2	TRBJ2-3	TGTGCCACCGGGACTAGCGGGGGGGCCGGAGATACGCAGTATTTT	CATGTSGGAGDTQYF
few	TRBV5-1	TRBD2	TRBJ2-5	TGCGCCAGCAGCTTGAGTCTAGCGGGAGGGGGAGAGACCCAGTACTTC	CASSLSLAGGGETQYF
many	TRBV29-1	.	TRBJ1-1	TGCAGCGTTGAAGGCGGGCGGGAAGCTTTCTTT	CSVEGGREAFF
.	TRBV30	.	TRBJ2-7	TGTGCCTGGAGCCCCAATTCGGGCGCCTACGAGCAGTACTTC	CAWSPNSGAYEQYF
.	TRBV6-5	.	TRBJ2-5	TGTGCCAGCAGTTACCCGGCTAGCCTTTGGTCCCAAGAGACCCAGTACTTC	CASSYPASLWSQETQYF
few	TRBV10-3	.	TRBJ1-2	TGTGCCATCAGTGTCCAGGACAGCGAAGGCTACACCTTC	CAISVQDSEGYTF
.	TRBV2	TRBD2	TRBJ2-3	TGTGCCAGCAGACCGTTTGCGGGGGTGACCACAGATACGCAGTATTTT	CASRPFAGVTTDTQYF
few	TRBV5-1	TRBD2	TRBJ2-3	TGCGCCAGCAGGATAGCGGGTCCCACAGATACGCAGTATTTT	CASRIAGPTDTQYF
.	TRBV19	TRBD1	TRBJ1-5	TGTGCCAGTGAGACAGGGGTGAGCAATCAGCCCCAGCATTTT	CASETGVSNQPQHF
.	TRBV20-1	.	TRBJ2-7	TGCAGTGCTGGACCAAAAGAGCAGTACTTC	CSAGPKEQYF
.	TRBV12-3/TRBV12-4	TRBD2	TRBJ2-7	TGTGCCAGCAGTTTAGACCCGCTCCGGCTAGCGGGAGCTTCACCCTACGAGCAGTACTTC	CASSLDPLRLAGASPYEQYF
once	TRBV18	TRBD1	TRBJ2-1	TGTGCCAGCTCACCACTTAGGGACAGGGTGGGCAATGAGCAGTTCTTC	CASSPLRDRVGNEQFF
.	TRBV2	.	TRBJ1-3	TGTGCCAGCAGTGACTCAGGGGCCACCATATATTTT	CASSDSGATIYF
few	TRBV6-1	TRBD2	TRBJ2-1	TGTGCCAGCAGTCGAGCCGGGACTAGCTTCGTCTGGACACAGTTCTTC	CASSRAGTSFVWTQFF
.	TRBV5-1	.	TRBJ1-2	TGCGCCAGCAGCTTGGCCTCGAGACAATTCAACTATGGCTACACCTTC	CASSLASRQFNYGYTF
.	TRBV12-3/TRBV12-4	.	TRBJ1-2	TGTGCCAGCCGAAGACGATTCCCCGGGGAGCGGCAAATAAACTATGGCTACACCTTC	CASRRRFPGERQINYGYTF
few	TRBV20-1	TRBD2	TRBJ2-3	TGCAGTTCCGGACCGGGACTAGCGGGAGGGCCCGGTACGCAGTATTTT	CSSGPGLAGGPGTQYF
.	TRBV2	TRBD2	TRBJ2-3	TGTGCCAGCAGTGAGGTAGCGGGGGTCACAGATACGCAGTATTTT	CASSEVAGVTDTQYF
few	TRBV29-1	TRBD1	TRBJ2-2	TGCAGCGTTACCCGGGACAGAACGAACACCGGGGAGCTGTTTTTT	CSVTRDRTNTGELFF
.	TRBV12-3/TRBV12-4	.	TRBJ1-3	TGTGCCAGCAGTTTAATTTCAGGCTCGAGCTCTGGAAACACCATATATTTT	CASSLISGSSSGNTIYF
few	TRBV30	.	TRBJ1-3	TGTGCCTGGAGTCTCTCTTTAGGGGATGGAAACACCATATATTTT	CAWSLSLGDGNTIYF
.	TRBV7-2	TRBD2	TRBJ2-2	TGTGCCAGCAGCTCACTAGCGGGGGGTGTAGCCGGGGAGCTGCTTTTT	CASSSLAGGVAGELLF
.	TRBV6-2/TRBV6-3	.	TRBJ2-7	TGTGCCAGCAGTTACTTTACTGGGGCCGAGCAGTACTTC	CASSYFTGAEQYF
few	TRBV11-2	.	TRBJ2-1	TGTGCCAGCACCCCTTTGGGAGATGAGCAGTTCTTC	CASTPLGDEQFF
few	TRBV10-3	.	TRBJ1-2	TGTGCCATCAGTGAGTCCCCGGTCAGGCCCGACTATGGCTACACCTTC	CAISESPVRPDYGYTF
.	TRBV12-3/TRBV12-4	TRBD1	TRBJ2-7	TGTGCCAGCAGTAAGGGACAGGGTAGCTCCTACGAGCAGTACTTC	CASSKGQGSSYEQYF
many	TRBV7-2	.	TRBJ2-2	TGTGCCAGCAGCTTATTGGGCGGAGGCGGGGAGCTGTTTTTT	CASSLLGGGGELFF
.	TRBV7-9	.	TRBJ1-2	TGTGCCAGCAGCTTAGGTGAAGCACCTAGCTATGGCTACACCTTC	CASSLGEAPSYGYTF
few	TRBV20-1	.	TRBJ1-2	TGCAGTGCTAGGTCCGGATTTAACTATGGCTACACCTTC	CSARSGFNYGYTF
few	TRBV7-2	.	TRBJ1-4	TGTGCCAGCAGCCGAGGCGGGGTGGGCGAAAAACTGTTTTTT	CASSRGGVGEKLFF